The 13 T cell receptor beta chains below all came from one sample that was sequenced in a study of T cell responses to AZD1222 COVID-19 vaccine. The assay was immunoSEQ multiplex PCR, and TCRdb's table has in-frame clones only and misses some. The data hold about 140,000 clones, with 80% to 90% observed a single time. The source material was peripheral blood, sampled on day 0 of AZD1222 vaccination. These receptors originate from an adult in good health.

The genes are TRBV6-4 and TRBJ2-2; D not certain. Trimming removed 0 bases at V and 4 bases at J, with 6 bases between. The CDR3 runs to 14 residues. Germline loops: CDR1 MRHNA, CDR2 SNTAGT. DNA of the CDR3: TGTGCCAGCAGTGACTCGGTCCTCACCGGGGAGCTGTTTTTT. Translation: CASSDSVLTGELFF.

The chain joins TRBV28 to TRBJ2-7; TRBD2 matches 9 bases. The germline V gene encodes CDR1 MDHEN and CDR2 SYDVKM. V shed 5 bases and J 2 bases; nucleotides not matched to a gene: 7. The CDR3 contains 15 residues. CDR3 nucleotides: TGTGCCAGCAGTATAGATCTAGCGGGGCCCTACGAGCAGTACTTC. Its protein is CASSIDLAGPYEQYF.

DNA for the CDR3: TGTGCCAGTAGTATAGGATTTGGGGGATACCGTAGGGACAGCTTCACAGATACGCAGTATTTT. Its protein product is CASSIGFGGYRRDSFTDTQYF. This chain connects TRBV19 to TRBJ2-3, with 7 bases fitting TRBD1. The length of the CDR3 is 21 residues. J lost 2 bases, V lost 1 base, and 21 bases had no gene match. CDR1 is LNHDA and CDR2 is SQIVND in the germline V gene (reference sequence).

The chain employs TRBV4-1 and TRBJ2-5; 7 bases agree with TRBD1. Losses at the gene ends were 2 bases for V and 0 bases for J; bases not matched to a gene: 9. The CDR3 consists of 17 residues. Germline V gene lookup returns CDR1 MGHRA and CDR2 YSYEKL. The CDR3 protein is CASSQSGGRGYQETQYF. CDR3 coding DNA: TGCGCCAGCAGCCAAAGCGGTGGCAGGGGGTACCAAGAGACCCAGTACTTC.

V usage is TRBV11-2 and J usage is TRBJ1-3, with 7 bases fitting TRBD1. This CDR3 comprises 19 residues. Trimming at V came to 4 bases and at J to 0 bases, leaving 15 bases not matched to a gene. Germline assignment: CDR1 SGHAT and CDR2 FQNNGV. CDR3 residues: CASSYPGQIKSLSGNTIYF. DNA of the CDR3: TGTGCCAGCAGCTATCCGGGACAGATTAAGTCACTCTCTGGAAACACCATATATTTT.

The chain joins TRBV18 to TRBJ1-2; 9 bases match TRBD1. The CDR3 length is 17 residues. V lost 3 bases, J lost 2 bases, and 10 bases stayed unmatched. Germline V lookup: CDR1 KGHSH, CDR2 LQKENI. The CDR3 sequence: CASSPYSGTGRNYGYTF. CDR3 nucleotides: TGTGCCAGCTCACCCTATTCCGGGACAGGGAGAAACTATGGCTACACCTTC.

The chain joins TRBV25-1 to TRBJ2-3, with D unresolved. Trimming removed 9 bases at V and 6 bases at J, with 19 bases between. Germline values: CDR1 MGHDK, CDR2 SYGVNS. The CDR3 has 14 residues. The CDR3 here is CASRTDERPDTQYF. CDR3 DNA sequence: TGTGCCAGTCGAACTGACGAGCGTCCGGATACGCAGTATTTT.

V and J are TRBV27 and TRBJ1-3, with D unclear. CDR3 length: 13 residues. The germline CDR1 and CDR2 sequences are MNHEY and SMNVEV (reference sequence). V lost 4 bases and J 4 bases, leaving 8 bases between the germline ends. The CDR3, as DNA: TGTGCCAGCAGTTGGCCAGTAGGAAACACCATATATTTT. Translated, it gives CASSWPVGNTIYF.

This sequence joins TRBV27 and TRBJ2-4; maybe TRBD1 (5 bases). Germline-derived CDR1 and CDR2 are MNHEY and SMNVEV (reference sequence). V lost 2 bases to trimming and J lost 2 bases, with 7 bases between them. The CDR3 totals 14 residues. In DNA form, the CDR3 reads TGTGCCAGCAGTTTAAGGGGAACCAAAAACATTCAGTACTTC. It specifies CASSLRGTKNIQYF.

The J gene is TRBJ2-3, the V gene TRBV6-2 or TRBV6-3; possible D gene TRBD1, 6 bases. Germline loops: CDR1 MNHEY, CDR2 SVGEGT. The CDR3 sequence is 17 residues long. The germline V and J ends were trimmed by 0 bases and 3 bases, with 16 bases remaining between them. DNA for the CDR3: TGTGCCAGCAGTTACTCGAGATGGGGGCATGGGACAGATACGCAGTATTTT. It translates to CASSYSRWGHGTDTQYF.

The chain joins TRBV28 to TRBJ2-7; D possibly uses TRBD1 or TRBD2 (5 bases each). Germline CDR1 reads MDHEN; CDR2 reads SYDVKM. The CDR3 extends over 17 amino acids. Trimming took 8 bases from V and 3 from J, leaving 26 bases between them. The CDR3: CASGRGRIPLNLYEQYF. Written as DNA, the CDR3 is TGTGCCAGCGGCCGGGGCAGAATTCCCCTGAACCTCTACGAGCAGTACTTC.

The table lists this clone with a count of one. The chain links TRBV9 to TRBJ2-1, with D perhaps matching TRBD2 (6 bases). Germline V gene lookup returns CDR1 SGDLS and CDR2 YYNGEE. V lost 4 bases to trimming and J lost 4 bases, with 21 bases between them. The CDR3 extends over 17 amino acids. CDR3 sequence reads: CASSLEAGGVAYNEQFF. DNA of the CDR3: TGTGCCAGCAGCCTAGAAGCGGGCGGGGTCGCTTACAATGAGCAGTTCTTC.

As DNA, the CDR3 is TGTGCCAGCAGTTCTTCAGGGTTCAATCAGCCCCAGCATTTT. This sequence encodes CASSSSGFNQPQHF. The chain has TRBV6-5 and TRBJ1-5; the D gene is possibly TRBD1 (5 bases). The CDR3 loop spans 14 amino acids. V lost 4 bases to trimming and J lost 3 bases, with 10 bases between them. Germline values: CDR1 MNHEY, CDR2 SVGAGI.